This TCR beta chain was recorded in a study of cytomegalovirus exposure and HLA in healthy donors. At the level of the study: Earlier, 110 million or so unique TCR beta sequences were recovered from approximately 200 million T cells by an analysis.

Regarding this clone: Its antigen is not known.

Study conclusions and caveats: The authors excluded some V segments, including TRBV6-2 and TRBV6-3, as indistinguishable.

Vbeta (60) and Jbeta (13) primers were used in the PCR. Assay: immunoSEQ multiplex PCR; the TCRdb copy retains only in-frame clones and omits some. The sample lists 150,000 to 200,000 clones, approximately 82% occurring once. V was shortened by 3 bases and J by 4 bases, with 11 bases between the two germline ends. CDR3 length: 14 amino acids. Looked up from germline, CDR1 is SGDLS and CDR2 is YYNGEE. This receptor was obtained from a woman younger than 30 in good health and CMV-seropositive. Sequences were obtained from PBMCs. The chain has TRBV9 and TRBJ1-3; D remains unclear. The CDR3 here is CASSGRAGGNTIYF. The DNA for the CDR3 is TGTGCCAGCAGCGGGAGGGCTGGAGGAAACACCATATATTTT.